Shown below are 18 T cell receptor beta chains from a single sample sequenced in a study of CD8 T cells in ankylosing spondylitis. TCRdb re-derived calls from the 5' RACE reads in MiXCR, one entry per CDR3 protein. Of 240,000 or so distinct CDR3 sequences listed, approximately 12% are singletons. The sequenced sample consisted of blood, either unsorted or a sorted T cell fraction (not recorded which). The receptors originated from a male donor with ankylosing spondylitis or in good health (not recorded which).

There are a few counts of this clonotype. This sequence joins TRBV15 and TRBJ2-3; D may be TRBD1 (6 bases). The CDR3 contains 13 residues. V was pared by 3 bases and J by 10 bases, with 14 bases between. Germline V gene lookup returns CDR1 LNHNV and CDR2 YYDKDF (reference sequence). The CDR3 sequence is CATSRDTGSPQYF. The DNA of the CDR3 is TGTGCCACCAGCAGGGATACAGGGAGCCCGCAGTATTTT.

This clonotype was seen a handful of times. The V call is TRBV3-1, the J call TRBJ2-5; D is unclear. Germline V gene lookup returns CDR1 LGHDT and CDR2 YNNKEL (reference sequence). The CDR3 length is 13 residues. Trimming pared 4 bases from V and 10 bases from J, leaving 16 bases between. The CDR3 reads CASSPRPRHDQYF. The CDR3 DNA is TGTGCCAGCAGCCCCCGACCACGACACGACCAGTACTTC.

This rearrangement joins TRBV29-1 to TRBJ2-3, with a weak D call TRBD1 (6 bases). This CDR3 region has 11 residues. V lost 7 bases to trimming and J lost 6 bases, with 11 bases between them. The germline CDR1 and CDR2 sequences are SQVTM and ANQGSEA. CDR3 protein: CSGRTADTQYF. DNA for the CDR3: TGCAGCGGGCGGACAGCCGATACGCAGTATTTT.

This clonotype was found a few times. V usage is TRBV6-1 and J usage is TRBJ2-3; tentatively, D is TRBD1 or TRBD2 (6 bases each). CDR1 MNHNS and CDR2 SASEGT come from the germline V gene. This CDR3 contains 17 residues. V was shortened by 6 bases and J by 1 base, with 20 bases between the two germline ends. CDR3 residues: CASSPPGWGAGTDTQYF. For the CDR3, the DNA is TGTGCCAGCAGCCCCCCGGGGTGGGGGGCCGGCACAGATACGCAGTATTTT.

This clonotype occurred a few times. This CDR3 is CASTTPGQGNEQYF. The DNA for the CDR3 is TGTGCCAGCACCACCCCGGGACAGGGCAACGAGCAGTACTTC. J is TRBJ2-7 and V is TRBV28; 9 nucleotides align to TRBD1. This CDR3 is built from 14 residues. The germline gives CDR1 MDHEN, CDR2 SYDVKM. The J segment lost 5 bases and the V segment lost 7 bases, leaving 9 bases of the junction unmatched. The whole variable domain, filled in from reference TRBV28 and TRBJ2-7, reads DVKVTQSSRYLVKRTGEKVFLECVQDMDHENMFWYRQDPGLGLRLIYFSYDVKMKEKGDIPEGYSVSREKKERFSLILESASTNQTSMYLCASTTPGQGNEQYFGPGTRLTVT.

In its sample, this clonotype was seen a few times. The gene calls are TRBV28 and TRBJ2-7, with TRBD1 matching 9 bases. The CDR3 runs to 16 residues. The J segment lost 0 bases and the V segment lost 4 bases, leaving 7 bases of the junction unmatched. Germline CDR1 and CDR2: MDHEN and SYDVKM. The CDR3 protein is CASSSGHRGPSYEQYF. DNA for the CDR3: TGTGCCAGCAGTTCGGGCCACAGGGGGCCCTCCTACGAGCAGTACTTC.

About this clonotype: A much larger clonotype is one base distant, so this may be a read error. The CDR3 DNA is TGCAGTGCTAGAGGTTCGGACGGAGGCCTAATCGAGCAGTACTTC. This translates into CSARGSDGGLIEQYF. V is TRBV20-1 and J is TRBJ2-7, with D possibly matching TRBD2 (5 bases). Trimming pared 1 base from V and 6 bases from J, leaving 19 bases between. This CDR3 comprises 15 residues. Germline CDR1 reads DFQATT; CDR2 reads SNEGSKA (reference sequence).

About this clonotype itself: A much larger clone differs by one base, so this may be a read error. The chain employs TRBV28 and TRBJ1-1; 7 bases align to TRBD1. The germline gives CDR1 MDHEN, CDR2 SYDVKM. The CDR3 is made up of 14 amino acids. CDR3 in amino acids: CASRDRVRVTETFF. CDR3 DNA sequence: TGTGCCAGCAGAGACAGGGTAAGGGTAACTGAAACTTTCTTT. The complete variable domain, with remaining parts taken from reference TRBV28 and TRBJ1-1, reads DVKVTQSSRYLVKRTGEKVFLECVQDMDHENMFWYRQDPGLGLRLIYFSYDVKMKEKGDIPEGYSVSREKKERFSLILESASTNQTSMYLCASRDRVRVTETFFGQGTRLTVV.

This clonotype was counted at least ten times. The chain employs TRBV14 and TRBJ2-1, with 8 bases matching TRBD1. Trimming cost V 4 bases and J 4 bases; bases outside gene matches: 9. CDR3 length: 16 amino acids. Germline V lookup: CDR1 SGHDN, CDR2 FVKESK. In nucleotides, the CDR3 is TGTGCCAGCAGCCCAACAGGGGGGATTTTGTACAATGAGCAGTTCTTC. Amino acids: CASSPTGGILYNEQFF.

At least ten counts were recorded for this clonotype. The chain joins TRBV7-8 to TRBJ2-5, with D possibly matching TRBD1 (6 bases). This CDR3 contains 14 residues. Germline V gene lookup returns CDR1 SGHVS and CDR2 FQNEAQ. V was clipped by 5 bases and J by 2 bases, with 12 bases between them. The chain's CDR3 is CASSPGTLQETQYF. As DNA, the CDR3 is TGTGCCAGCAGCCCCGGGACACTACAAGAGACCCAGTACTTC.

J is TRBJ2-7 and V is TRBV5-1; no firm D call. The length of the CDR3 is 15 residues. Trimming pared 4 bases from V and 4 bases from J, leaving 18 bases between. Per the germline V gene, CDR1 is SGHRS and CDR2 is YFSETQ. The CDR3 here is CASSKYGPLSYEQYF. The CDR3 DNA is TGCGCCAGCAGCAAATATGGCCCCCTCTCTTACGAGCAGTACTTC. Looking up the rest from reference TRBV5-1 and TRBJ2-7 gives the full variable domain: KAGVTQTPRYLIKTRGQQVTLSCSPISGHRSVSWYQQTPGQGLQFLFEYFSETQRNKGNFPGRFSGRQFSNSRSEMNVSTLELGDSALYLCASSKYGPLSYEQYFGPGTRLTVT.

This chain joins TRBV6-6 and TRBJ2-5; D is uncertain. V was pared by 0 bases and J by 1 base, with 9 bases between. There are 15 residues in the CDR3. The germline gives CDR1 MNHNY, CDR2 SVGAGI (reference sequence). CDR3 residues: CASSYSKDLQETQYF. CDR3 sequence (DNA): TGTGCCAGCAGTTACTCGAAGGACCTCCAAGAGACCCAGTACTTC.

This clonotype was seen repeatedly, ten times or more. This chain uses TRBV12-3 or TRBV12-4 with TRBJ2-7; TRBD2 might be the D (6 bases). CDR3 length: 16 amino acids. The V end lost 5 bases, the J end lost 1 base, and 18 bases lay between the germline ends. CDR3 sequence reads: CASSPGGAGLSYEQYF. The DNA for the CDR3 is TGTGCCAGCAGTCCAGGAGGGGCAGGTCTATCCTACGAGCAGTACTTC.

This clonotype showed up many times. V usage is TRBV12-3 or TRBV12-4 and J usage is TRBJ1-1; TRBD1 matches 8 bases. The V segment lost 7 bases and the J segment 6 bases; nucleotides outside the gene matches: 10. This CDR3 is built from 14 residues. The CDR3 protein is CASITGTGDSEAFF. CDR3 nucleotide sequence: TGTGCCAGCATTACCGGGACAGGTGACTCTGAAGCTTTCTTT.

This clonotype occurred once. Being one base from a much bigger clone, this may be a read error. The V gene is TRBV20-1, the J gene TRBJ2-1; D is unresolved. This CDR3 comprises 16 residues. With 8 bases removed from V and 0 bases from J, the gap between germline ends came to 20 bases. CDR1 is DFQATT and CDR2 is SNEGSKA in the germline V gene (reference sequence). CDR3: CSTNPPTRSSYNEQFF. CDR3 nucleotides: TGCAGTACTAACCCTCCGACCCGGAGCTCCTACAATGAGCAGTTCTTC.

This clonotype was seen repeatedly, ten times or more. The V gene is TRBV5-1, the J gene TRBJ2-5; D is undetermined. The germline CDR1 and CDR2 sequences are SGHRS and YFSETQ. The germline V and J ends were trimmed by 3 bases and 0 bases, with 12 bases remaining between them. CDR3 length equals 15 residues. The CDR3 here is CASSSRLGDQETQYF. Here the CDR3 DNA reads TGCGCCAGCAGCTCCCGCCTTGGAGACCAAGAGACCCAGTACTTC. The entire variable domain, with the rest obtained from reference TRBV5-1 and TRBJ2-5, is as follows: KAGVTQTPRYLIKTRGQQVTLSCSPISGHRSVSWYQQTPGQGLQFLFEYFSETQRNKGNFPGRFSGRQFSNSRSEMNVSTLELGDSALYLCASSSRLGDQETQYFGPGTRLLVL.

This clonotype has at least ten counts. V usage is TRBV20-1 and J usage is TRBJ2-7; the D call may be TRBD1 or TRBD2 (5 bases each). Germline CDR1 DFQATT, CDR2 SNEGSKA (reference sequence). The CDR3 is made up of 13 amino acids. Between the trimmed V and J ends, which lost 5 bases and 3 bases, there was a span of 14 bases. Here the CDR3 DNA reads TGCAGTGCTGGTTACTTGGGGGTCTACGAGCAGTACTTC. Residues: CSAGYLGVYEQYF.

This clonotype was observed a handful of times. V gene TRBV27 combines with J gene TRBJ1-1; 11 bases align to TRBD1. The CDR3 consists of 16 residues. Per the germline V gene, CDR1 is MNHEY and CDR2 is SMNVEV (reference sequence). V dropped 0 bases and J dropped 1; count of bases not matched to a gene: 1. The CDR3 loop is CASSLSGTGGNTEAFF. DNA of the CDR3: TGTGCCAGCAGTTTATCTGGGACAGGGGGGAACACTGAAGCTTTCTTT.